The 29 T cell receptor beta chains below all came from one sample that was sequenced in a study of glioma-infiltrating T cells after dendritic cell vaccination. The data were produced by immunoSEQ multiplex PCR, yet TCRdb's version contains in-frame clones alone and is incomplete. Of about 82,000 clones listed, 70% to 90% were seen once; the top ten hold approximately 3%. Sequencing used blood, obtained before dendritic cell vaccination. Receptors were obtained from a human donor with glioblastoma.

The rearrangement uses TRBV6-1 and TRBJ2-7; 10 nucleotides align to TRBD1. The CDR3 covers 14 residues. Germline CDR1 is MNHNS and CDR2 is SASEGT. J lost 11 bases, V lost 6 bases, and 13 bases had no gene match. The CDR3 sequence is CASRRDRGPSFEYF. As DNA, the CDR3 is TGTGCCAGCAGGCGGGACAGGGGTCCTAGCTTTGAGTACTTC.

This rearrangement joins TRBV5-1 to TRBJ2-1; 8 bases align to TRBD2. V was clipped by 4 bases and J by 7 bases; unmatched bases: 10. CDR1 SGHRS and CDR2 YFSETQ come from the germline V gene. The CDR3 length is 15 residues. The CDR3 reads CASSQEYSGKNEQFF. The CDR3 DNA reads as TGCGCCAGCAGCCAAGAATATAGCGGGAAGAATGAGCAGTTCTTC.

The gene calls are TRBV25-1 and TRBJ1-2; TRBD1 might be the D (5 bases). With 5 bases removed from V and 5 bases from J, the gap between germline ends came to 15 bases. The CDR3 has 14 residues. Germline values: CDR1 MGHDK, CDR2 SYGVNS. The CDR3 DNA sequence: TGTGCCAGCAGTTCGGGACTGCAAGGGTATGGCTACACCTTC. Encoded protein: CASSSGLQGYGYTF.

The chain employs TRBV9 and TRBJ1-1; the match to TRBD1 covers 7 bases. V dropped 3 bases and J dropped 3; count of bases not matched to a gene: 8. Germline lookup yields CDR1 SGDLS and CDR2 YYNGEE. This CDR3 comprises 15 residues. The CDR3 sequence is CASSADRVSHTEAFF. The DNA for the CDR3 is TGTGCCAGCAGCGCCGACAGGGTATCTCACACTGAAGCTTTCTTT.

This clone was detected only a few times. The rearrangement joins TRBV19 to TRBJ2-2; TRBD1 might be the D (6 bases). V lost 6 bases, J lost 2 bases, and 13 bases lay in between. The germline V gene has CDR1 LNHDA and CDR2 SQIVND (reference sequence). This CDR3 region has 15 residues. CDR3 DNA sequence: TGTGCCAGTAGCAAAGGACAGCTAAACACCGGGGAGCTGTTTTTT. Protein sequence: CASSKGQLNTGELFF.

V and J are TRBV4-2 and TRBJ2-1, with 9 positions matching TRBD2. Germline CDR1 and CDR2: LGHNA and YNFKEQ. The CDR3 loop spans 16 amino acids. V lost 0 bases, J lost 11 bases, and 11 bases stayed unmatched. CDR3 residues: CASSQDQGLARSKQFF. The CDR3 DNA is TGTGCCAGCAGCCAAGATCAAGGACTAGCGAGGTCAAAGCAGTTCTTC.

The CDR3 spells CATSRGGSGPQGGYTF. CDR3 DNA sequence: TGTGCCACCAGCAGAGGCGGCTCGGGACCGCAGGGGGGCTACACCTTC. The chain combines TRBV15 with TRBJ1-2, with D possibly matching TRBD1 (6 bases). CDR1 LNHNV and CDR2 YYDKDF come from the germline V gene (reference sequence). This CDR3 comprises 16 residues. Trimming left V 1 base short and J 8 bases short, with 20 bases between.

V is TRBV2 and J is TRBJ2-7; 11 nucleotides match TRBD2. V shed 2 bases and J 9 bases; nucleotides not matched to a gene: 12. Per the germline V gene, CDR1 is SNHLY and CDR2 is FYNNEI. This CDR3 spans 16 amino acids. Written as DNA, the CDR3 is TGTGCCAGCAGTGAATCGGGTGGGACTAGCGGCAGCGGGCAGTACTTC. It is translated as CASSESGGTSGSGQYF.

The chain links TRBV18 to TRBJ1-2, with unresolved D. Between the trimmed V and J ends, which lost 2 bases and 8 bases, there was a span of 9 bases. CDR1 and CDR2 (germline): KGHSH, LQKENI. The CDR3 spans 12 residues. CDR3 in DNA: TGTGCCAGCTCACCAAATTCGGAGGGCTACACCTTC. Its protein product is CASSPNSEGYTF.

The chain combines TRBV6-1 with TRBJ2-2; D is undetermined. This CDR3 spans 15 amino acids. With 2 bases removed from V and 4 bases from J, the gap between germline ends came to 11 bases. Germline CDR1 MNHNS, CDR2 SASEGT. The CDR3 reads CASSETAGSTGELFF. The CDR3, as DNA: TGTGCCAGCAGTGAAACGGCAGGTAGCACCGGGGAGCTGTTTTTT.

This clone has more than one count but fewer than ten. The same CDR3 arises from other DNA sequences in this sample as well. This chain connects TRBV6-5 to TRBJ1-1; maybe TRBD1 (6 bases). Germline values: CDR1 MNHEY, CDR2 SVGAGI. This CDR3 comprises 12 residues. V was trimmed by 6 bases and J by 4 bases, leaving 9 bases between them. The CDR3 DNA reads as TGTGCCAGCAGCACAGGGAGCACTGAAGCTTTCTTT. This codes for CASSTGSTEAFF.

The V call is TRBV6-5, the J call TRBJ2-1; TRBD2 is a possible D gene (6 bases). Looked up from germline, CDR1 is MNHEY and CDR2 is SVGAGI. This CDR3 is 14 amino acids long. The V gene lost 6 bases and the J gene lost 6 bases, with 15 bases spanning the gap. The CDR3 spells CASSDGLSSNEQFF. CDR3 bases: TGTGCCAGCAGCGACGGACTATCAAGCAATGAGCAGTTCTTC.

The chain links TRBV5-5 to TRBJ2-3; weak D call: TRBD2 (6 bases). The germline gives CDR1 SGHKS, CDR2 YYEKEE (reference sequence). V was pared by 2 bases and J by 2 bases, with 9 bases between. The CDR3 covers 14 residues. CDR3 DNA: TGTGCCAGCAGCTTTGAGCGGGTCACAGATACGCAGTATTTT. Translating gives CASSFERVTDTQYF.

This clone has a single count. This chain links TRBV5-1 with TRBJ2-3, with 11 bases fitting TRBD2. There are 14 residues in the CDR3. With 4 bases clipped from V and 6 bases from J, the junction kept 4 bases outside the gene matches. The V gene's germline CDR1 is SGHRS and CDR2 YFSETQ. This CDR3 is CASSPTSGSDTQYF. The CDR3 nucleotides are TGCGCCAGCAGCCCCACTAGCGGGAGTGATACGCAGTATTTT.

The chain employs TRBV5-5 and TRBJ2-2, with TRBD2 identical over 9 bases. The V and J ends lost 2 bases and 4 bases, in that order; junction bases with no gene match: 3. The V gene's germline CDR1 is SGHKS and CDR2 YYEKEE (reference sequence). The CDR3 totals 15 residues. CDR3 coding DNA: TGTGCCAGCAGCTTACGGCGGGAGGGCACCGGGGAGCTGTTTTTT. Translation gives CASSLRREGTGELFF.

This chain links TRBV2 with TRBJ2-3; the match to TRBD2 covers 7 bases. Germline V gene data show CDR1 as SNHLY and CDR2 as FYNNEI. The J segment lost 4 bases and the V segment lost 6 bases, leaving 7 bases of the junction unmatched. CDR3 length: 14 residues. DNA of the CDR3: TGTGCCAGCAGGGTTGCGGGGGTACCAGATACGCAGTATTTT. It yields the protein CASRVAGVPDTQYF.

This clone has more than one count but fewer than ten. The V gene is TRBV19, the J gene TRBJ2-6; no clear D gene. This CDR3 comprises 17 residues. Trimming cost V 4 bases and J 0 bases, with 13 bases left between them. Germline V CDR1 and CDR2: LNHDA, SQIVND (reference sequence). The CDR3 region has the DNA TGTGCCAGTAGTACACAACCCGTAAGCTCTGGGGCCAACGTCCTGACTTTC. The encoded protein is CASSTQPVSSGANVLTF.

V and J are TRBV7-2 and TRBJ2-3, with 12 positions matching TRBD2. CDR1 is SGHTA and CDR2 is FQGNSA in the germline V gene. V dropped 1 base and J dropped 6; count of bases not matched to a gene: 5. CDR3 length: 16 residues. This CDR3 is CASSLDPSGGADTQYF. The CDR3, as DNA: TGTGCCAGCAGCTTAGATCCTAGCGGGGGGGCGGATACGCAGTATTTT. The entire variable domain, with the rest obtained from reference TRBV7-2 and TRBJ2-3, is as follows: GAGVSQSPSNKVTEKGKDVELRCDPISGHTALYWYRQSLGQGLEFLIYFQGNSAPDKSGLPSDRFSAERTGGSVSTLTIQRTQQEDSAVYLCASSLDPSGGADTQYFGPGTRLTVL.

The rearrangement joins TRBV10-3 to TRBJ1-6, with a weak D call TRBD1 (5 bases). The CDR3 is 14 amino acids. Germline V lookup: CDR1 ENHRY, CDR2 SYGVKD. V lost 8 bases and J lost 0, with 8 bases in between. The CDR3 sequence: CAISDSSYNSPLHF. The CDR3 DNA is TGTGCCATCTCAGACAGCTCCTATAATTCACCCCTCCACTTT.

This clone was seen just once. The chain couples TRBV7-9 to TRBJ2-3; 13 bases fit TRBD2. V was pared by 4 bases and J by 1 base, with 2 bases of the junction left unmatched. CDR1 is SEHNR and CDR2 is FQNEAQ in the germline V gene (reference sequence). The CDR3 is 16 amino acids. Written as DNA, the CDR3 is TGTGCCAGCAGCTGGGGGACTAGCGGGGGCACAGATACGCAGTATTTT. It translates to CASSWGTSGGTDTQYF.

This clone was seen more than once but under ten times. This chain uses TRBV9 with TRBJ2-5, with 10 nucleotides matching TRBD2. The trim removed 4 bases at V and 2 bases at J, leaving 2 bases unmatched. The germline V gene has CDR1 SGDLS and CDR2 YYNGEE. CDR3 length: 14 amino acids. The CDR3 here is CASSRTSGQETQYF. CDR3 DNA sequence: TGTGCCAGCAGCCGGACTAGCGGTCAAGAGACCCAGTACTTC.

The chain has TRBV6-6 and TRBJ1-2; D remains ambiguous. Germline lookup yields CDR1 MNHNY and CDR2 SVGAGI (reference sequence). Trimming shortened V by 2 bases and J by 8 bases, and 12 bases separated the two germline ends. The CDR3 has 13 amino acids. CDR3 DNA: TGTGCCAGCAGTTACACCCCGGGTGCGGGCTACACCTTC. Its translation: CASSYTPGAGYTF.

The chain couples TRBV6-5 to TRBJ2-7, with 7 bases identical to TRBD1. This CDR3 comprises 16 residues. CDR1 is MNHEY and CDR2 is SVGAGI in the germline V gene. J lost 5 bases, V lost 0 bases, and 10 bases had no gene match. This chain's CDR3 is CASSYSLTGKVDEQYF. For the CDR3, the DNA is TGTGCCAGCAGTTACTCTTTGACAGGGAAGGTAGACGAGCAGTACTTC.

The chain recombines TRBV5-6 with TRBJ2-1; 9 nucleotides agree with TRBD1. The CDR3 is made up of 14 amino acids. The V gene end was trimmed by 3 bases and the J gene end by 6 bases; junction bases not matched to a gene: 4. Per germline, CDR1 SGHDT and CDR2 YYEEEE. The CDR3 region is CASSWGTGPNEQFF. The CDR3 nucleotides read TGTGCCAGCAGCTGGGGGACAGGGCCCAATGAGCAGTTCTTC. Full variable domain (missing parts from reference TRBV5-6 and TRBJ2-1): DAGVTQSPTHLIKTRGQQVTLRCSPKSGHDTVSWYQQALGQGPQFIFQYYEEEERQRGNFPDRFSGHQFPNYSSELNVNALLLGDSALYLCASSWGTGPNEQFFGPGTRLTVL.

The gene calls are TRBV6-1 and TRBJ1-2; 8 positions agree with TRBD1. This CDR3 is built from 14 residues. J gave up 5 bases and V 6 bases, and 8 bases lay outside the gene matches. Per the germline V gene, CDR1 is MNHNS and CDR2 is SASEGT. The CDR3 DNA follows: TGTGCCAGCAGGGGACAGGCTGTTTATTATGGCTACACCTTC. This sequence encodes CASRGQAVYYGYTF.

In its sample, this clone was seen a few times. This rearrangement joins TRBV16 to TRBJ1-1, with D possibly matching TRBD1 (5 bases). The germline V and J ends were trimmed by 0 bases and 8 bases, with 16 bases remaining between them. Germline-derived CDR1 and CDR2 are KGHSY and FQNENV. The CDR3 consists of 15 residues. The DNA for the CDR3 is TGTGCCAGCAGCCAATCCAGGGCTTCGAGTTTGGAAGCTTTCTTT. It is translated as CASSQSRASSLEAFF. The full variable domain, in which reference TRBV16 and TRBJ1-1 provide the parts outside the CDR3, is GEEVAQTPKHLVRGEGQKAKLYCAPIKGHSYVFWYQQVLKNEFKFLISFQNENVFDETGMPKERFSAKCLPNSPCSLEIQATKLEDSAVYFCASSQSRASSLEAFFGQGTRLTVV.

This clone was seen just once. The chain uses TRBV30 and TRBJ1-5, with D tentatively TRBD1 (6 bases). Trimming shortened V by 2 bases and J by 7 bases, and 12 bases separated the two germline ends. This CDR3 is built from 13 residues. Germline values: CDR1 GTSNPN, CDR2 SVGIG (reference sequence). CDR3 region: CAWSTGPGQPQHF. DNA for the CDR3: TGTGCCTGGAGTACAGGGCCCGGACAGCCCCAGCATTTT.

The chain links TRBV5-1 to TRBJ2-2; weak D call: TRBD1 (5 bases). Per germline, CDR1 SGHRS and CDR2 YFSETQ. The CDR3 is 13 residues long. V lost 4 bases and J lost 5, with 9 bases in between. As DNA, the CDR3 is TGCGCCAGCAGCGGGGCAGAAACCGGGGAGCTGTTTTTT. Protein: CASSGAETGELFF.

The chain joins TRBV28 to TRBJ1-5; 9 nucleotides match TRBD1. Germline-derived CDR1 and CDR2 are MDHEN and SYDVKM. V shed 3 bases, J shed 7 bases, and the junction held 7 bases outside the gene matches. The CDR3 extends over 15 amino acids. CDR3 bases: TGTGCCAGCAGTTTGGACAGGGGTATAGGACAGCCCCAGCATTTT. It translates to CASSLDRGIGQPQHF.